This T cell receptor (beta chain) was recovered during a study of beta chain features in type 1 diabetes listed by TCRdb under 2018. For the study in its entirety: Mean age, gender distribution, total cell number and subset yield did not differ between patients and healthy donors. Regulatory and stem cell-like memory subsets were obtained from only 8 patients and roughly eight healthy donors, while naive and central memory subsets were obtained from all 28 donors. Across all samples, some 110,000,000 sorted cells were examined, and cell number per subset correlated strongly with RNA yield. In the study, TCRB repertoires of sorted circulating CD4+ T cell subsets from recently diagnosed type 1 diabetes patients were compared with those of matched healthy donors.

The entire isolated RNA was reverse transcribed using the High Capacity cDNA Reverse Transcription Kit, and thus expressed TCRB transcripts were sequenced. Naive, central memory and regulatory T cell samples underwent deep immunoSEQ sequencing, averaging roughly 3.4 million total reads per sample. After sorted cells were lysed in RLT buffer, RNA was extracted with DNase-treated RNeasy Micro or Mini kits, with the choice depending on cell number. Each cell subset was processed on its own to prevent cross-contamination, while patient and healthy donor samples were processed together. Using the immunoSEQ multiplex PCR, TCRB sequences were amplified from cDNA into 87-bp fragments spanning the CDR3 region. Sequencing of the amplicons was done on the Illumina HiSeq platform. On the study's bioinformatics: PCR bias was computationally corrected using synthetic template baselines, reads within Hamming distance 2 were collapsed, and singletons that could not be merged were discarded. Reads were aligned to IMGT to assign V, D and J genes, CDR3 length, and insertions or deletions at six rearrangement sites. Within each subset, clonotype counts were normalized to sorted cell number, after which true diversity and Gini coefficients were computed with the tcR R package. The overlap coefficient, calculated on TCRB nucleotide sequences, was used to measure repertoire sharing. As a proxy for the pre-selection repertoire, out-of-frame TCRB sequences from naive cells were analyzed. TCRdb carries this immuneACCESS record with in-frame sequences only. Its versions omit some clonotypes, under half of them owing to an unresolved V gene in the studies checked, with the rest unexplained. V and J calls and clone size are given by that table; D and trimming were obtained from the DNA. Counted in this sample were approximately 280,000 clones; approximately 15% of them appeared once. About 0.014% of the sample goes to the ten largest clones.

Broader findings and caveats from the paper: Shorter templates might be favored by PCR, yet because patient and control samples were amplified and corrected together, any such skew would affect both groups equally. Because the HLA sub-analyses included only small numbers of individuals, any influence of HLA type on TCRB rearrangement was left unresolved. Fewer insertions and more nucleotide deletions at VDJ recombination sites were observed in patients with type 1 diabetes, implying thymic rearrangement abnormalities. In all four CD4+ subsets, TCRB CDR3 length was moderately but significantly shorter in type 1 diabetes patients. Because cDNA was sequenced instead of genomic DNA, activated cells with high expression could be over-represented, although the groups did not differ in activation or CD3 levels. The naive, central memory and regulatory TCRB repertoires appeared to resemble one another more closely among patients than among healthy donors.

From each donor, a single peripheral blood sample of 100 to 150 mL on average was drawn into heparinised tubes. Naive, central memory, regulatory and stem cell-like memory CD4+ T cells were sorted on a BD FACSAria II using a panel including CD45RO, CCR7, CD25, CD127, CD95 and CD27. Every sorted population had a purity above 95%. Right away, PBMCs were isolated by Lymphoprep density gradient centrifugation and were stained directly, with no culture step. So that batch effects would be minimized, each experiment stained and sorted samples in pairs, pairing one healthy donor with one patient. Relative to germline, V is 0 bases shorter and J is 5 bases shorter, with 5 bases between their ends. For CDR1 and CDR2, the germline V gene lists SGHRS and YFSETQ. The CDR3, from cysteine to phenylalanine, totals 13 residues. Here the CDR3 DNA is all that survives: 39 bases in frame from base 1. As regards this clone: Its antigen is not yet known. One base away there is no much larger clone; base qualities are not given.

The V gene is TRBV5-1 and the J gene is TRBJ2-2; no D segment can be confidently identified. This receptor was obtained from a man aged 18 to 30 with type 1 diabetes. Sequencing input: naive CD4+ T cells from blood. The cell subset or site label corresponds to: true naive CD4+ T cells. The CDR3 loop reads CASSLDYTGELFF. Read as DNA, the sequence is TGCGCCAGCAGCTTGGATTATACCGGGGAGCTGTTTTTT.